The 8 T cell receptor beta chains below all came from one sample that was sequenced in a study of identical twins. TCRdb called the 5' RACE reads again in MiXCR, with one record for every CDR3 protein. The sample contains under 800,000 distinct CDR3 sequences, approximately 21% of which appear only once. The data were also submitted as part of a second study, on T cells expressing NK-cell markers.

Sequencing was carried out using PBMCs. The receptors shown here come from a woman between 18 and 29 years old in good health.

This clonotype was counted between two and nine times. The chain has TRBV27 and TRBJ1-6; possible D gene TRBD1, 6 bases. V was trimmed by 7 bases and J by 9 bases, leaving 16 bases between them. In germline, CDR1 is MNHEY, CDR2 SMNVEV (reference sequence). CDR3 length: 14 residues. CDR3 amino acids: CASTPRGDGSPLHF. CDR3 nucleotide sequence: TGTGCCAGCACCCCCAGGGGTGACGGTTCACCCCTCCACTTT.

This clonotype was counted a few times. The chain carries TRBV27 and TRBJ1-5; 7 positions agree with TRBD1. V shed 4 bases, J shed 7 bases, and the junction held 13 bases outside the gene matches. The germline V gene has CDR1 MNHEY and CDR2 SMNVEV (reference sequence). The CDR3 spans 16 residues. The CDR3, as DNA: TGTGCCAGCAGTTCCCGAACAGGGACAGTCGAACAGCCCCAGCATTTT. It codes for CASSSRTGTVEQPQHF.

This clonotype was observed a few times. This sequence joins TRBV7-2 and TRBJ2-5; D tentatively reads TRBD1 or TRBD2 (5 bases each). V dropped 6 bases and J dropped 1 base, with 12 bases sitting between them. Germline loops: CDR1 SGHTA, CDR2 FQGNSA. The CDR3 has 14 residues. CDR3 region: CASRKPGLQETQYF. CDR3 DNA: TGTGCCAGCAGGAAGCCGGGGCTCCAAGAGACCCAGTACTTC.

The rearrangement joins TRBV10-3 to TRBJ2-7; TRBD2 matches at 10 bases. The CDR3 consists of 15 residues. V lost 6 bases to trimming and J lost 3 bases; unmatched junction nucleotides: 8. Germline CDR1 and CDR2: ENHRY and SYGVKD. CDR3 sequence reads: CAISAAGGVIYEQYF. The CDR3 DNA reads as TGTGCCATCAGCGCAGCGGGAGGGGTTATCTACGAGCAGTACTTC.

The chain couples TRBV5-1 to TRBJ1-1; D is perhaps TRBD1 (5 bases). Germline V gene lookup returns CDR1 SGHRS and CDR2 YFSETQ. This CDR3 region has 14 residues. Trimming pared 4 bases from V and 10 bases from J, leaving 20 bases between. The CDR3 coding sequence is TGCGCCAGCAGCCGGGATACAGGAGTCATATCAGCTTTCTTT. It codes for CASSRDTGVISAFF.

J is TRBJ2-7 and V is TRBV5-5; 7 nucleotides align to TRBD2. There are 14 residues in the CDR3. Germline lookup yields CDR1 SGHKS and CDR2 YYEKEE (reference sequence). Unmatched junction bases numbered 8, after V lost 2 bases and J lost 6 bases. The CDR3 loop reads CASSFRLADFEQYF. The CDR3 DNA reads TGTGCCAGCAGCTTTCGGCTAGCGGACTTCGAGCAGTACTTC.

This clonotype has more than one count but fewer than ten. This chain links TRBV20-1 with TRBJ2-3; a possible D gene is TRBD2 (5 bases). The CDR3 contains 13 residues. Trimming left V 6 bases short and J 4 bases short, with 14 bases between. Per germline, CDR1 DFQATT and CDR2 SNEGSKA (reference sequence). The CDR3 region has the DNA TGCAGTGCAGGCGCGGCCGGGGCAGATACGCAGTATTTT. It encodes CSAGAAGADTQYF.

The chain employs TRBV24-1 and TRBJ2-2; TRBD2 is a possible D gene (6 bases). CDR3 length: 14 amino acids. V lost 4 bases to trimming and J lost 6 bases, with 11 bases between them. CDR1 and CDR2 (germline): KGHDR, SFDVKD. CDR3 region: CATSDPSSAGELFF. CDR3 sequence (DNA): TGTGCCACCAGTGACCCGTCTAGCGCCGGGGAGCTGTTTTTT.